Below, 14 T cell receptor beta chains from the same sample are listed, as sequenced in a study of PD-1 blockade in classical Hodgkin lymphoma. This sample's time point: cycle 4 day 1 (C4D1), after 6 weeks of nivolumab. In every patient, relapse followed autologous stem cell transplantation, while exposure to brentuximab vedotin differed. The study purified CD4+ T cells from thawed PBMCs using magnetic negative selection. TCRdb's copy holds only in-frame clones and misses some; the assay was immunoSEQ multiplex PCR. The top ten hold around 2.1% of the sample, which has under 20,000 clones, around 79% seen once. This material consisted of CD4+ T cells from blood, taken before the fourth cycle of nivolumab. The source is a human donor with classical Hodgkin lymphoma.

The chain has TRBV10-2 and TRBJ1-5; tentative D call: TRBD1 (5 bases). The CDR3 is 13 residues long. CDR1 is WSHSY, CDR2 SAAADI, per germline. The V end lost 3 bases, the J end lost 4 bases, and 7 bases lay between the germline ends. This chain's CDR3 is CASSDWGNQPQHF. CDR3 DNA: TGCGCCAGCAGTGACTGGGGGAATCAGCCCCAGCATTTT.

The rearrangement joins TRBV4-3 to TRBJ1-1, with D perhaps TRBD1 (5 bases). The germline V gene encodes CDR1 LGHNA and CDR2 YSLEER. The CDR3 is 17 amino acids. The germline V and J ends were trimmed by 4 bases and 4 bases, with 22 bases remaining between them. The CDR3 region is CASSREIQGKSGTEAFF. The CDR3 DNA reads as TGCGCCAGCAGCCGAGAGATCCAGGGCAAAAGTGGCACTGAAGCTTTCTTT.

The chain couples TRBV18 to TRBJ2-5, with 7 nucleotides matching TRBD2. Germline V gives CDR1 KGHSH, CDR2 LQKENI. V shed 2 bases, J shed 5 bases, and the junction held 8 bases outside the gene matches. The CDR3 sequence is 15 residues long. As DNA, the CDR3 is TGTGCCAGCTCACCAGCTCCCGGGGGGATGGAGACCCAGTACTTC. It translates to CASSPAPGGMETQYF.

V usage is TRBV5-1 and J usage is TRBJ1-4, with D perhaps TRBD1 (5 bases). Germline V gives CDR1 SGHRS, CDR2 YFSETQ. Trimming left V 0 bases short and J 0 bases short, with 12 bases between. The CDR3 spans 17 residues. The CDR3 bases are TGCGCCAGCAGCTTGGGGGGGACGACACCAACTAATGAAAAACTGTTTTTT. The encoded protein is CASSLGGTTPTNEKLFF.

The chain carries TRBV7-2 and TRBJ2-7, with D maybe TRBD2 (6 bases). The CDR3 consists of 13 residues. The germline V gene has CDR1 SGHTA and CDR2 FQGNSA. The V end was cut by 5 bases, the J end by 1 base, with 9 bases between. The CDR3 DNA is TGTGCCAGCAGCGTGACTAGTTCCTACGAGCAGTACTTC. Residues: CASSVTSSYEQYF.

This chain joins TRBV15 and TRBJ2-3, with D uncertain. The CDR3 is 12 residues long. V lost 1 base and J 4 bases, leaving 3 bases between the germline ends. Germline V gene data show CDR1 as LNHNV and CDR2 as YYDKDF (reference sequence). The CDR3 region has the DNA TGTGCCACCAGCAGAGTGTCAGATACGCAGTATTTT. Translation: CATSRVSDTQYF. Full variable domain (remainder filled in from reference TRBV15 and TRBJ2-3): DAMVIQNPRYQVTQFGKPVTLSCSQTLNHNVMYWYQQKSSQAPKLLFHYYDKDFNNEADTPDNFQSRRPNTSFCFLDIRSPGLGDTAMYLCATSRVSDTQYFGPGTRLTVL.

In this sample, this clone turned up once. The V gene is TRBV27, the J gene TRBJ2-1; D might be TRBD2 (5 bases). Germline CDR1 is MNHEY and CDR2 is SMNVEV (reference sequence). V lost 2 bases and J lost 2, with 10 bases in between. This CDR3 spans 15 amino acids. The chain's CDR3 is CASSLRGLAYNEQFF. CDR3 nucleotide sequence: TGTGCCAGCAGTTTACGGGGTTTAGCCTACAATGAGCAGTTCTTC.

V usage is TRBV6-1 and J usage is TRBJ1-2; D may be TRBD1 (6 bases). The CDR3 is 13 residues long. The germline CDR1 and CDR2 sequences are MNHNS and SASEGT. Trimming pared 10 bases from V and 8 bases from J, leaving 20 bases between. Written as DNA, the CDR3 is TGTGCCACCTCAGAGGGTCAGGGGTTGGGCTACACCTTC. Translation gives CATSEGQGLGYTF.

This chain joins TRBV7-2 and TRBJ2-7, with unresolved D. Germline V gene sequence: CDR1 SGHTA, CDR2 FQGNSA. Trimming pared 3 bases from V and 3 bases from J, leaving 15 bases between. CDR3 length equals 15 residues. The CDR3 reads CASSFLLRVRYEQYF. For the CDR3, the DNA is TGTGCCAGCAGCTTTTTGCTAAGGGTTCGCTACGAGCAGTACTTC.

The genes are TRBV6-5 and TRBJ1-1, with 10 bases matching TRBD1. Germline CDR1 MNHEY, CDR2 SVGAGI. J lost 3 bases, V lost 8 bases, and 6 bases had no gene match. This CDR3 region has 14 residues. CDR3 DNA: TGTGCCAGCGTTAGGACAGGGGGGTACACTGAAGCTTTCTTT. It yields the protein CASVRTGGYTEAFF.

The chain couples TRBV19 to TRBJ2-2; a possible D gene is TRBD1 (5 bases). Germline CDR1 is LNHDA and CDR2 is SQIVND (reference sequence). The CDR3 has 17 residues. Trimming shortened V by 1 base and J by 6 bases, and 18 bases separated the two germline ends. The CDR3 nucleotides are TGTGCCAGTAGTATAGCCCATACCACCGGCAGGGCCGGGGAGCTGTTTTTT. Translating it yields CASSIAHTTGRAGELFF.

The rearrangement joins TRBV7-6 to TRBJ2-3; D gene ambiguous. CDR3 size: 15 residues. Deletions cut 5 bases from V and 2 bases from J, with 14 bases between. CDR1 SGHVS and CDR2 FNYEAQ come from the germline V gene. CDR3: CASSPPSGITDTQYF. Here the CDR3 DNA reads TGTGCCAGCAGCCCCCCTTCGGGCATCACAGATACGCAGTATTTT.

The rearrangement joins TRBV7-8 to TRBJ2-1, with 14 bases matching TRBD2. Germline V gene sequence: CDR1 SGHVS, CDR2 FQNEAQ. The CDR3 contains 17 residues. With V trimmed by 5 bases and J by 1 base, 4 bases remained unmatched. The CDR3 sequence is CASSEGTSGRSYNEQFF. CDR3 nucleotide sequence: TGTGCCAGCAGCGAAGGGACTAGCGGGAGATCCTACAATGAGCAGTTCTTC.

This clone appeared a single time. This chain uses TRBV28 with TRBJ2-1; 10 bases are a match to TRBD2. V was pared by 6 bases and J by 8 bases, with 13 bases of the junction left unmatched. Per germline, CDR1 MDHEN and CDR2 SYDVKM. The CDR3 loop spans 16 amino acids. The CDR3 DNA sequence: TGTGCCAGCAGGCCTACGGGACTAGCGTTGTTCGATGAGCAGTTCTTC. Protein product: CASRPTGLALFDEQFF.